This T cell receptor beta chain derives from a study of tumor-infiltrating lymphocytes in primary liver carcinoma. In the study overall: Primary liver carcinoma in the patients was surgically resected. The number of productive TCRbeta reads per sample ranged from roughly 3.65 to 8 million and was similar across tissue types. Study-level points and caveats: Reduced overlap was seen in tumor-adjacent and tumor-blood pairs versus tumor region pairs. Relative to blood, tumors carried a significantly larger fraction of the repertoire in their top 250 clones (p = 0.039).

Total RNA amounting to roughly 480 ng was the source from which TCR beta cDNA was made with a constant-region primer. Modified slightly, ARM-PCR produced TCR beta libraries over three nested multiplex PCR rounds. TRBV1-TRBV30 forward primers paired with a C-beta reverse primer were used in the first two PCR rounds, which ran roughly 10 cycles each. TCRdb re-called the multiplex PCR reads with MiXCR, one entry per CDR3 protein. The sample lists fewer than 400,000 distinct CDR3 sequences, nearly 60% occurring once. This clonotype was seen ten or more times. Its antigen is not identified. Germline DNA was also extracted, while the blood RNA originated from unsorted whole blood. The CDR3 loop spans 14 amino acids. Looked up from germline, CDR1 is SGHVS and CDR2 is FQNEAQ. V was pared by 1 base and J by 2 bases, with 8 bases between.

The sequenced material came from peripheral blood. This sequence originates from a woman aged 25 to 39 with primary liver carcinoma and hepatitis B virus infection. The chain is built from TRBV7-8 and TRBJ1-2; D is unresolved. CDR3 amino acids: CASSLEGRNYGYTF. In DNA, the CDR3 is TGTGCCAGCAGCTTAGAGGGCAGAAACTATGGCTACACCTTC.